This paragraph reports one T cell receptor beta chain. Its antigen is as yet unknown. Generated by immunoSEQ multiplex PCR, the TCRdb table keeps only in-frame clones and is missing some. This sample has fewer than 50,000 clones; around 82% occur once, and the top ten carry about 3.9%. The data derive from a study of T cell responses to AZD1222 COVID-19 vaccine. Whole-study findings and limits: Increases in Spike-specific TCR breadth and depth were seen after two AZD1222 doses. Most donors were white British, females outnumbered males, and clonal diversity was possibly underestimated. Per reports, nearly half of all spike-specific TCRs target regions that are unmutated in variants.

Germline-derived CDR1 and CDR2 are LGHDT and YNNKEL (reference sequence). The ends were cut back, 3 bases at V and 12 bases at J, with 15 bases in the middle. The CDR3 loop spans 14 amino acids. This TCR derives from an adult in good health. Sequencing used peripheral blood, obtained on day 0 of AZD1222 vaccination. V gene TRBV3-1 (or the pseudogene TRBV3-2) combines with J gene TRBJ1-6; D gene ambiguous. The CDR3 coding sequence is TGTGCCAGCAGCCAGAACGTACGGGGTCTACCCCTCCACTTT. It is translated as CASSQNVRGLPLHF.